These 30 T cell receptor beta chains came from one sample sequenced in a study of CXCR3-negative and CXCR3-positive naive CD8 T cells. The study made its TRB cDNA libraries by 5' RACE, adding UMI labels. No DNA is given; TCRdb re-called the 5' RACE reads and lists each CDR3 protein once. The sample spans about 130,000 distinct CDR3 sequences; the ten largest clones claim 0.45% to 0.6%. Sequencing used naive CXCR3- CD8+ T cells from blood. The subset is: CD45RO-CCR7+CD27+CD95- naive CD8+ T cells lacking CXCR3 (TNR3-). The source of these receptors is a human donor in good health. Some clones in this sample may be carry-over from other donors' samples.

The chain uses TRBV27 and TRBJ1-1; the D gene TCRdb calls, TRBD1, cannot be checked with no DNA. From germline, CDR1 is MNHEY and CDR2 SMNVEV (reference sequence). This CDR3 has 15 amino acids. The CDR3 region is CASSDPRAPNTEAFF.

The chain joins TRBV3-1 to TRBJ2-1. The CDR3 contains 16 residues. Germline V gene sequence: CDR1 LGHDT, CDR2 YNNKEL (reference sequence). The CDR3: CASSQDPGLAGDEQFF.

This rearrangement joins TRBV4-3 to TRBJ2-7; lacking DNA, the TRBD1 call made by TCRdb goes unchecked. The CDR3 sequence is 15 residues long. CDR1 and CDR2 from the germline V gene are LGHNA and YSLEER. CDR3 region: CASSPSGTGFYEQYF.

The chain recombines TRBV27 with TRBJ1-1. The germline V gene encodes CDR1 MNHEY and CDR2 SMNVEV (reference sequence). The CDR3 is 14 amino acids. The CDR3 spells CASSPQGTYDQAFF.

This sequence joins TRBV27 and TRBJ2-2; the D call from TCRdb, TRBD2, cannot be confirmed without DNA. The CDR3 runs to 18 residues. Germline loops: CDR1 MNHEY, CDR2 SMNVEV (reference sequence). The CDR3 here is CASSLPWSGGTDTGELFF.

The chain's CDR3 is CASSPDRDRATEAFF. This chain links TRBV7-9 with TRBJ1-1; TCRdb reports TRBD1, a call that lacks DNA to check it against. The CDR3 is 15 residues long. From germline, CDR1 is SEHNR and CDR2 FQNEAQ (reference sequence).

The rearrangement uses TRBV28 and TRBJ2-5; with no DNA, the TCRdb D assignment of TRBD2 cannot be verified. This CDR3 spans 16 amino acids. CDR1 is MDHEN, CDR2 SYDVKM, per germline. The chain's CDR3 is CASSLQTVPGRETQYF.

This chain connects TRBV5-5 to TRBJ2-2. The germline V gene has CDR1 SGHKS and CDR2 YYEKEE (reference sequence). This CDR3 has 13 amino acids. CDR3 amino acids: CASIIKATGELFF.

The V call is TRBV5-1, the J call TRBJ2-3. CDR1 is SGHRS and CDR2 is YFSETQ in the germline V gene. This CDR3 region has 13 residues. The CDR3 sequence: CASSLAIPDTQYF.

The CDR3 region is CAWSALYGEAFF. V usage is TRBV30 and J usage is TRBJ1-1. The CDR3 sequence is 12 residues long. In germline, CDR1 is GTSNPN, CDR2 SVGIG (reference sequence).

The V gene is TRBV12-3 or TRBV12-4, the J gene TRBJ2-7; without DNA, the TCRdb call of TRBD2 cannot be checked. The CDR3 sequence is 16 residues long. The CDR3 is CASSIYLGGSVYEQYF.

The chain links TRBV12-3 or TRBV12-4 to TRBJ2-1. This CDR3 is 11 amino acids long. Here the CDR3 reads CASSLRNEQFF.

The chain employs TRBV2 and TRBJ2-7; TCRdb's assignment of TRBD1 cannot be checked, as there is no DNA. Germline values: CDR1 SNHLY, CDR2 FYNNEI. The CDR3 spans 15 residues. The CDR3 sequence is CASRLGQTESYEQYF.

The V call is TRBV29-1, the J call TRBJ2-7. Germline V gene sequence: CDR1 SQVTM, CDR2 ANQGSEA. CDR3 length: 13 residues. The CDR3 spells CSVETTAFGEQYF.

The genes are TRBV28 and TRBJ2-2; TCRdb proposes TRBD1, but this gene call is untestable without DNA. Per germline, CDR1 MDHEN and CDR2 SYDVKM. This CDR3 is 18 amino acids long. The CDR3 loop reads CASLLGPHGVLNAGELFF.

The CDR3: CASRDRLAGYRDEQYF. The chain couples TRBV2 to TRBJ2-7; TCRdb selects TRBD2, and the lack of DNA leaves this call unchecked. CDR3 length: 16 residues. Germline V gene lookup returns CDR1 SNHLY and CDR2 FYNNEI.

V gene TRBV12-3 or TRBV12-4 combines with J gene TRBJ2-7; TCRdb designates TRBD1, a call that cannot be tested without DNA. The CDR3 is 13 residues long. This chain's CDR3 is CASRGLGSYEQYF.

This chain links TRBV9 with TRBJ2-6. CDR1 and CDR2 (germline): SGDLS, YYNGEE. This CDR3 has 16 amino acids. The CDR3 region is CASSDRGPSGANVLTF.

The genes are TRBV7-9 and TRBJ1-1. The CDR3 is 15 residues long. CDR1 is SEHNR and CDR2 is FQNEAQ in the germline V gene (reference sequence). The CDR3 sequence: CASSPKLVKGTEAFF.

This sequence joins TRBV28 and TRBJ1-1; TCRdb's D gene call, TRBD1, goes unchecked for lack of DNA. The CDR3 runs to 13 residues. Germline values: CDR1 MDHEN, CDR2 SYDVKM. The CDR3 is CATATGRNTEAFF. The whole variable domain, filled in from reference TRBV28 and TRBJ1-1, reads DVKVTQSSRYLVKRTGEKVFLECVQDMDHENMFWYRQDPGLGLRLIYFSYDVKMKEKGDIPEGYSVSREKKERFSLILESASTNQTSMYLCATATGRNTEAFFGQGTRLTVV.

The chain couples TRBV11-3 to TRBJ2-1. There are 16 residues in the CDR3. CDR1 is SGHNT, CDR2 YENEEA, per germline. The CDR3 sequence is CASSLGYSYSYNEQFF.

The chain couples TRBV20-1 to TRBJ2-3; there is no DNA to check the TCRdb D call of TRBD2. Germline CDR1 reads DFQATT; CDR2 reads SNEGSKA (reference sequence). The CDR3 is made up of 16 amino acids. This chain's CDR3 is CSARYSRGGGTDTQYF.

The chain combines TRBV10-3 with TRBJ2-6; TCRdb's assignment of TRBD1 cannot be checked, as there is no DNA. Per the germline V gene, CDR1 is ENHRY and CDR2 is SYGVKD. The CDR3 runs to 17 residues. Here the CDR3 reads CAISEGGYDSGANVLTF.

The chain combines TRBV2 with TRBJ1-1; TCRdb indicates TRBD1, and absent DNA this call remains unverified. CDR1 and CDR2 (germline): SNHLY, FYNNEI. The CDR3 has 15 amino acids. The CDR3 protein is CASSYGDTVNTEAFF.

This chain uses TRBV5-5 with TRBJ2-1; TCRdb proposes TRBD1, but this gene call is untestable without DNA. This CDR3 is built from 19 residues. CDR1 and CDR2 from the germline V gene are SGHKS and YYEKEE (reference sequence). The CDR3 region is CASSLGVWAGGPLVDEQFF. The full variable domain, completed using reference TRBV5-5 and TRBJ2-1, is DAGVTQSPTHLIKTRGQQVTLRCSPISGHKSVSWYQQVLGQGPQFIFQYYEKEERGRGNFPDRFSARQFPNYSSELNVNALLLGDSALYLCASSLGVWAGGPLVDEQFFGPGTRLTVL.

The V and J genes are TRBV28 and TRBJ1-2. Germline V CDR1 and CDR2: MDHEN, SYDVKM. The CDR3 contains 13 residues. CDR3: CASSFSLIYGYTF.

The gene calls are TRBV12-3 or TRBV12-4 and TRBJ2-3; the TCRdb call, TRBD2, lacks DNA for checking. This CDR3 is built from 16 residues. CDR3 protein: CASQSGHGQSTDTQYF.

The chain employs TRBV12-3 or TRBV12-4 and TRBJ2-7; no DNA is available, so the TRBD1 call from TCRdb remains unchecked. The CDR3 contains 14 residues. The chain's CDR3 is CASKIQGGPYEQYF.

The chain joins TRBV11-2 to TRBJ2-7; with no DNA, the TCRdb D assignment of TRBD1 cannot be verified. Germline V gene sequence: CDR1 SGHAT, CDR2 FQNNGV. The CDR3 is 15 amino acids. The CDR3 here is CASSLVFSGRDEQYF.

V is TRBV29-1 and J is TRBJ2-1; TCRdb picks TRBD2, but there is no DNA to check that call. Germline V gene lookup returns CDR1 SQVTM and CDR2 ANQGSEA. There are 14 residues in the CDR3. CDR3 in amino acids: CSVELAGFYNEQFF.